This is a list of T cell receptor beta chains from one sample in a study of OX40 agonist ivuxolimab in advanced cancers. Clones were read by immunoSEQ multiplex PCR, and TCRdb kept only the in-frame ones, dropping some. This table has about 94,000 clones, roughly 84% appearing once. Sequencing used CD4+ or CD8+ T cells sorted from blood, obtained in a trial of the OX40 agonist ivuxolimab. The receptors stem from an adult with an advanced solid tumor such as melanoma, head and neck, liver or kidney cancer. Each CDR3 is given without its conserved first and last residue.

>TRBV5-6|13
ASSYRDRGGYGYT
>TRBV6-1|11
ASSERGGEKLF
>TRBV19|16
ASSRDSRGGSGANVLT
>TRBV7-2|12
ASSPGGSVGEQY
>TRBV7-6|10
ASSSRGDTQY
>TRBV12-1|12
ASSPSGGDYEQY
>TRBV11-2|14
ASSLENGFMNTEAF
>TRBV11-2|12
ASSFPSLTYEQY
>TRBV6-5|11
ASSRDSLLKAF
>TRBV15|16
ATSRPSSSSGGEFVQF
>TRBV6-1|12
ASSGTGYFYEQY
>TRBV12-5|9
ASGLEETQY
>TRBV5-4|12
ASSGGQGRNEQY
>TRBV23-1|12
ASSQGGAQGEQF
>TRBV19|10
ASTHDDGVGT
>TRBV11-3|13
ASSLDWRGVHEQF
>TRBV9|13
ASSVAPDSQETQY
>TRBV9|13
ASSPGGQPNYGYT
>TRBV5-6|10
ASSGTGYEQY
>TRBV7-9|13
ASSSAGGIYNEQF
>TRBV7-9|13
ASSPLPGLDSPLH
>TRBV21-1|17
ASSTRQGARGRFNQPQH
>TRBV2|10
ASSDRGHEQY
>TRBV28|14
ASSFRQATGQETQY
>TRBV2|14
ASSDPVDRTGEKLF
>TRBV27|13
ASSQPGRETYEQY
>TRBV5-1|14
ASSLLTDRMNTEAF
>TRBV15|14
ATSPRKIGGNYGYT
>TRBV19|13
ASSIADNGVETQY
>TRBV2|9
ASSGGYEQY
>TRBV11-2|11
ASRQTGLNGYT
>TRBV27|15
ASSRRDMGLNSYGYT
>TRBV10-1|12
ASSERMSRGEQY
>TRBV2|14
ASSPLAGGNTGELF
>TRBV19|11
ASRSNQGYEQY
>TRBV5-1|13
ASSEGTISLGEQY
>TRBV7-9|11
ASSSRVATEAF
>TRBV6-5|12
ASSWDGRNEKLF
>TRBV27|13
ASSYKGTTNYGYT
>TRBV18|14
ASSPGDRGTTDTQY
>TRBV6-1|12
ASSEYGSSYEQY
>TRBV9|13
ASSARGGHTDTQY
>TRBV5-4|12
ATNSGGHYNEQF
>TRBV19|11
ASSMSGTYEQY
>TRBV5-6|13
ASNPMTASNEKLF
>TRBV27|13
ASSLQGAWTDTQY
>TRBV11-1|13
ASSSPTGGSTEQF
>TRBV7-3|12
ASSIRGDYNEQF
>TRBV19|13
ASSLDRAPTYEQY
>TRBV7-9|13
ASSTDRGRNYGYT